A single sample gave rise to the 24 T cell receptor beta chains below, sequenced in a study of blood T cell repertoires in COVID-19. Clones were sequenced by immunoSEQ multiplex PCR, and TCRdb holds only the in-frame ones, with some missing. The sample lists around 110,000 clones, approximately 85% seen once, with roughly 8.2% in the top ten. The sequenced material came from peripheral blood. The receptor source for this set is a man in his 70s with acute or convalescent COVID-19.

This chain joins TRBV7-3 and TRBJ2-5, with 7 bases matching TRBD1. This CDR3 has 15 residues. Trimming took 4 bases from V and 6 from J; bases not matched to a gene: 11. In germline, CDR1 is SGHTA, CDR2 FQGTGA. The chain's CDR3 is CASSSQRQGQKTQYF. In DNA, the CDR3 is TGTGCCAGCAGCTCCCAGAGACAGGGCCAGAAGACCCAGTACTTC.

As for this clone: At one of its ends the junction is not consistent with the germline gene, which may arise from a read error. The chain couples TRBV5-1 to TRBJ1-1; tentatively, D is TRBD1 (6 bases). The CDR3 sequence is 14 residues long. Germline values: CDR1 SGHRS, CDR2 YFSETQ. CDR3 residues: CASSLEAGTTEAFF. CDR3 nucleotides: TGCGCCAGCAGTTTGGAGGCAGGGACAACTGAAGCTTTCTTT.

This chain connects TRBV4-1 to TRBJ2-7; TRBD2 aligns across 9 bases. This CDR3 has 16 amino acids. Germline CDR1 MGHRA, CDR2 YSYEKL. V lost 3 bases to trimming and J lost 3 bases; unmatched junction nucleotides: 9. CDR3 sequence reads: CASSQGGGRAFYEQYF. CDR3 nucleotide sequence: TGCGCCAGCAGCCAGGGGGGCGGGAGGGCCTTCTACGAGCAGTACTTC.

The chain recombines TRBV19 with TRBJ1-3; D not resolved. Looked up from germline, CDR1 is LNHDA and CDR2 is SQIVND (reference sequence). V lost 5 bases, J lost 1 base, and 15 bases lay in between. The length of the CDR3 is 16 residues. The CDR3 DNA reads as TGTGCCAGTAGTCCCACCCGTTCGGGTTCTGGAAACACCATATATTTT. Amino acids: CASSPTRSGSGNTIYF. Combining the CDR3 with reference TRBV19 and TRBJ1-3 gives the whole variable domain DGGITQSPKYLFRKEGQNVTLSCEQNLNHDAMYWYRQDPGQGLRLIYYSQIVNDFQKGDIAEGYSVSREKKESFPLTVTSAQKNPTAFYLCASSPTRSGSGNTIYFGEGSWLTVV.

V is TRBV6-4 and J is TRBJ1-5; weak D call: TRBD1 (6 bases). The V gene lost 6 bases and the J gene lost 1 base, with 19 bases spanning the gap. This CDR3 comprises 17 residues. CDR1 and CDR2 from the germline V gene are MRHNA and SNTAGT. CDR3 DNA: TGTGCCAGCAGCTTAATAGGGCAGGGGTCGAGCAATCAGCCCCAGCATTTT. Translated: CASSLIGQGSSNQPQHF.

The rearrangement joins TRBV29-1 to TRBJ2-7; the D gene is possibly TRBD2 (5 bases). The CDR3 extends over 13 amino acids. The V gene's germline CDR1 is SQVTM and CDR2 ANQGSEA. Trimming stripped 8 bases from V and 6 bases from J, with 20 bases between. The CDR3 reads CSYPASRGSEQYF. Written as DNA, the CDR3 is TGCAGCTATCCGGCCTCTCGAGGGTCCGAGCAGTACTTC.

The sample holds a few counts of this clone. J is TRBJ1-6 and V is TRBV7-3; D uncertain. This CDR3 region has 14 residues. Per germline, CDR1 SGHTA and CDR2 FQGTGA. V gave up 2 bases and J gave up 10 bases, with 12 bases separating them. CDR3 nucleotides: TGTGCCAGCAGCTTAGAGGGAGTAGGCTCACCCCTCCACTTT. This encodes CASSLEGVGSPLHF.

This chain connects TRBV5-1 to TRBJ1-2; 8 bases are shared with TRBD1. After removal of 3 bases from V and 3 bases from J, the junction contained 4 bases not matched to a gene. The CDR3 runs 14 residues. CDR1 SGHRS and CDR2 YFSETQ come from the germline V gene. The chain's CDR3 is CASSSGQEDYGYTF. DNA for the CDR3: TGCGCCAGCAGCTCGGGACAGGAAGACTATGGCTACACCTTC.

The chain is built from TRBV5-1 and TRBJ1-1; D uncertain. V lost 0 bases and J 0 bases, leaving 9 bases between the germline ends. Germline values: CDR1 SGHRS, CDR2 YFSETQ. This CDR3 is 15 amino acids long. CDR3 residues: CASSLGALMNTEAFF. CDR3 sequence (DNA): TGCGCCAGCAGCTTGGGGGCACTTATGAACACTGAAGCTTTCTTT.

This CDR3 is CASSFGGNQPQHF. As DNA, the CDR3 is TGTGCCAGCAGCTTCGGTGGCAATCAGCCCCAGCATTTT. The J gene is TRBJ1-5, the V gene TRBV7-9; no clear D gene. The germline V gene encodes CDR1 SEHNR and CDR2 FQNEAQ (reference sequence). Trimming stripped 3 bases from V and 2 bases from J, with 5 bases between. The CDR3 has 13 amino acids.

The V gene is TRBV7-2, the J gene TRBJ2-1; 11 bases line up with TRBD2. Germline V gene sequence: CDR1 SGHTA, CDR2 FQGNSA. The CDR3 consists of 18 residues. Unmatched junction bases numbered 11, after V lost 1 base and J lost 6 bases. CDR3 sequence (DNA): TGTGCCAGCAGCTTAGTTGGTAGCGGGAGGGCCTTGGGCAATGAGCAGTTCTTC. It yields the protein CASSLVGSGRALGNEQFF.

This clone was detected once. The J gene is TRBJ1-2, the V gene TRBV28, with D possibly TRBD1 on 6 matching bases. Deletions cut 5 bases from V and 11 bases from J, with 15 bases between. CDR1 and CDR2 (germline): MDHEN, SYDVKM. The CDR3 has 12 amino acids. The CDR3 DNA reads as TGTGCCAGCAGTCAGGGGACGGTGGGGTACACCTTC. Amino acids: CASSQGTVGYTF.

This rearrangement joins TRBV6-5 to TRBJ2-7, with a tentative D call TRBD1 (6 bases). With 5 bases removed from V and 4 bases from J, the gap between germline ends came to 15 bases. Germline CDR1 reads MNHEY; CDR2 reads SVGAGI. CDR3 length equals 14 residues. The CDR3 nucleotides read TGTGCCAGCAGTAGCCCGGACAGAAAATACGAGCAGTACTTC. This translates into CASSSPDRKYEQYF.

This chain connects TRBV19 to TRBJ1-5; 10 nucleotides line up with TRBD1. Germline V gene lookup returns CDR1 LNHDA and CDR2 SQIVND (reference sequence). The junction had 13 bases not matched to a gene; V was cut back by 7 bases and J by 7 bases. The length of the CDR3 is 16 residues. For the CDR3, the DNA is TGTGCCAGTACCTCTTATGGGACAGGGGATCGGCAGCCCCAGCATTTT. Residues: CASTSYGTGDRQPQHF.

A few counts support this clone. The gene calls are TRBV28 and TRBJ1-2; maybe TRBD1 (5 bases). The germline CDR1 and CDR2 sequences are MDHEN and SYDVKM. The CDR3 totals 13 residues. Deletions cut 4 bases from V and 7 bases from J, with 13 bases between. The CDR3 nucleotides read TGTGCCAGCAGTTCCTCGGTTAGGGGTGGCTACACCTTC. It codes for CASSSSVRGGYTF.

The chain combines TRBV10-3 with TRBJ1-1; 7 bases map to TRBD1. The CDR3 is 13 amino acids. Germline CDR1 ENHRY, CDR2 SYGVKD. V trimming: 3 bases; J trimming: 3 bases; junction bases outside the gene matches: 1. The CDR3 protein is CAISDRGDTEAFF. In DNA, the CDR3 is TGTGCCATCAGTGACAGGGGGGACACTGAAGCTTTCTTT.

The V call is TRBV5-1, the J call TRBJ1-2, with 9 nucleotides matching TRBD1. The CDR3 loop spans 15 amino acids. Germline CDR1 and CDR2: SGHRS and YFSETQ. The V segment lost 3 bases and the J segment 5 bases; nucleotides outside the gene matches: 8. The CDR3 coding sequence is TGCGCCAGCAGCTCGGGACAGGGATCATATTATGGCTACACCTTC. As protein: CASSSGQGSYYGYTF.

This chain links TRBV11-1 with TRBJ2-7; a weak D match, TRBD1 (5 bases). This CDR3 comprises 15 residues. Trimming took 1 base from V and 4 from J, leaving 14 bases between them. The germline V gene encodes CDR1 SGHAT and CDR2 FQDESV (reference sequence). CDR3 region: CASSLGQTKEYEQYF. In nucleotides, the CDR3 is TGTGCCAGCAGCTTAGGACAGACCAAGGAGTACGAGCAGTACTTC.

The rearrangement links TRBV7-2 to TRBJ1-1; 7 nucleotides agree with TRBD1. V dropped 5 bases and J dropped 0; count of bases not matched to a gene: 3. This CDR3 has 14 residues. Germline V lookup: CDR1 SGHTA, CDR2 FQGNSA. The CDR3 DNA reads TGTGCCAGCAGCCCCAGGGGGATGAACACTGAAGCTTTCTTT. It translates to CASSPRGMNTEAFF.

The V call is TRBV19, the J call TRBJ2-1; 13 bases match TRBD2. In germline, CDR1 is LNHDA, CDR2 SQIVND (reference sequence). The CDR3 consists of 15 residues. The ends lost 9 bases at V and 2 bases at J; junction bases unmatched: 4. This CDR3 is CASKLAGGPYNEQFF. CDR3 DNA sequence: TGTGCCAGCAAACTAGCGGGGGGGCCCTACAATGAGCAGTTCTTC.

The chain has TRBV10-2 and TRBJ1-2, with 11 bases matching TRBD1. The germline V gene encodes CDR1 WSHSY and CDR2 SAAADI. The V gene end was trimmed by 2 bases and the J gene end by 8 bases; junction bases not matched to a gene: 4. The CDR3 covers 14 residues. The CDR3 nucleotides read TGCGCCAGCAGTGAGAGCCGGACAGGGGGCGGCTACACCTTC. This sequence encodes CASSESRTGGGYTF.

The J gene is TRBJ1-4, the V gene TRBV6-4, with D unclear. Per the germline V gene, CDR1 is MRHNA and CDR2 is SNTAGT. Trimming shortened V by 4 bases and J by 10 bases, and 19 bases separated the two germline ends. The CDR3 extends over 15 amino acids. CDR3 residues: CASSGPRLTGGKLFF. CDR3 nucleotides: TGTGCCAGCAGTGGCCCCCGGTTAACGGGTGGAAAACTGTTTTTT.

This clone was seen only once. The chain employs TRBV27 and TRBJ1-6, with D maybe TRBD1 (5 bases). The V end lost 5 bases, the J end lost 4 bases, and 15 bases lay between the germline ends. CDR1 is MNHEY and CDR2 is SMNVEV in the germline V gene (reference sequence). This CDR3 region has 16 residues. The CDR3 is CASSPRTNQYNSPLHF. The CDR3 bases are TGTGCCAGCAGTCCTAGGACAAATCAATATAATTCACCCCTCCACTTT.

This clone showed up just once. The chain links TRBV27 to TRBJ2-6, with a possible D match to TRBD2 (5 bases). The germline gives CDR1 MNHEY, CDR2 SMNVEV (reference sequence). This CDR3 region has 14 residues. The V end lost 10 bases, the J end lost 2 bases, and 12 bases lay between the germline ends. CDR3 nucleotides: TGTGCCAACGGACTTCTCACTGGGGCCAACGTCCTGACTTTC. Its protein product is CANGLLTGANVLTF. Together with reference TRBV27 and TRBJ2-6, the CDR3 gives the full variable domain: EAQVTQNPRYLITVTGKKLTVTCSQNMNHEYMSWYRQDPGLGLRQIYYSMNVEVTDKGDVPEGYKVSRKEKRNFPLILESPSPNQTSLYFCANGLLTGANVLTFGAGSRLTVL.